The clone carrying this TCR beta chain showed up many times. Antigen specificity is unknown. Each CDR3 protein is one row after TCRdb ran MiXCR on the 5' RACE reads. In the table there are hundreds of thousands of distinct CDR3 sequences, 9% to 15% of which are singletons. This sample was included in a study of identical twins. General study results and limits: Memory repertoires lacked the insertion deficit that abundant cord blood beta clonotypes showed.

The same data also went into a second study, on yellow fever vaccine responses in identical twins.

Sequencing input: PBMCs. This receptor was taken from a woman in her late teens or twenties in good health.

The CDR3 spells CSASPLAPFTNEQFF. The CDR3 nucleotides read TGCAGTGCTAGCCCACTAGCGCCCTTTACAAATGAGCAGTTCTTC. The chain combines TRBV20-1 with TRBJ2-1; 7 bases fit TRBD2. V lost 3 bases to trimming and J lost 7 bases; unmatched junction nucleotides: 12. CDR1 and CDR2 (germline): DFQATT, SNEGSKA (reference sequence). The CDR3 covers 15 residues.